This T cell receptor beta chain originates from a study of shared clonotypes between healthy human individuals. Naive CD8 cells lacked CD45RO, underwent positive selection for CCR7 and left out terminally differentiated effector memory CD45RA+ cells. Donors were healthy HIV-negative adults without recent acute infections or vaccinations. Donors, without exception, were Caucasian adults residing in Nashville, Tennessee. Original processing notes: Junction-only sequences without quality scores were provided by ImmunoSEQ, so filtering was different. The assay was immunoSEQ multiplex PCR, and TCRdb's table has in-frame clones only and misses some. V and J calls plus clone size are reproduced from that table; the DNA served to infer D and trimming. The sample comprises around 700,000 clones, about 91% of which are singletons, and 24% rests with the top ten. This clone was counted a few times. This same CDR3 is encoded by further DNA sequences in the sample.

The TCR originated in a man aged 25-45 years in good health. Input material: naive CD8+ T cells sorted from blood.

The CDR3 spells CASSLGGQPQHF. CDR3 coding DNA: TGTGCCAGCAGCTTAGGAGGTCAGCCCCAGCATTTT. J is TRBJ1-5 and V is TRBV7-9; D is undetermined. Trimming shortened V by 1 base and J by 6 bases, and 4 bases separated the two germline ends. This CDR3 is 12 amino acids long. Germline V gene sequence: CDR1 SEHNR, CDR2 FQNEAQ (reference sequence).